The 23 T cell receptor beta chains in this list originate from one sample, sequenced in a study of Graves' ophthalmopathy and Graves' hyperthyroidism. The TCR beta CDR3 regions underwent amplification from RNA transcripts. First-round RT-PCR used HTBI primers; second-round multiplex PCR followed. TCRdb analysed the multiplex PCR reads with MiXCR anew, one entry per CDR3 protein. Here the sample spans some 200,000 distinct CDR3 sequences, around 30% being singletons. The sample consisted of peripheral blood. All receptors come from a man between 45 and 60 years old with Graves' ophthalmopathy.

This clonotype was seen ten or more times. This CDR3 reads CASSEAEFQDSYEQYF. The CDR3 bases are TGTGCCAGCAGTGAAGCTGAGTTCCAGGACTCCTACGAGCAGTACTTC. The V gene is TRBV2, the J gene TRBJ2-7; D is unclear. V shed 0 bases and J shed 0 bases, with 12 bases lying between them. The germline V gene encodes CDR1 SNHLY and CDR2 FYNNEI. The CDR3 runs to 16 residues.

V is TRBV24-1 and J is TRBJ2-5, with 8 bases identical to TRBD1. The CDR3 runs to 14 residues. Germline-derived CDR1 and CDR2 are KGHDR and SFDVKD. With V trimmed by 4 bases and J by 4 bases, 4 bases remained unmatched. The CDR3 region has the DNA TGTGCCACCAGTGACCAGGGGGCCGGAGAGACCCAGTACTTC. It yields the protein CATSDQGAGETQYF.

This chain links TRBV6-5 with TRBJ2-5, with D perhaps given as TRBD1 or TRBD2 (5 bases each). The germline gives CDR1 MNHEY, CDR2 SVGAGI. Trimming removed 3 bases at V and 5 bases at J, with 19 bases between. CDR3 length equals 16 residues. The DNA for the CDR3 is TGTGCCAGCAGTTATCAGGGAGTGGGGCCTGTTGAGACCCAGTACTTC. Translated: CASSYQGVGPVETQYF.

V and J are TRBV6-2 or TRBV6-3 and TRBJ2-2; 7 bases align to TRBD1. The CDR3 spans 16 residues. CDR1 and CDR2 from the germline V gene are MNHEY and SVGEGT. The V and J ends lost 5 bases and 9 bases, in that order; junction bases with no gene match: 15. CDR3 protein: CASSQGVVGRVRELFF. The CDR3 region has the DNA TGTGCCAGCAGTCAGGGGGTAGTGGGGCGTGTGAGGGAGCTGTTTTTT.

The sample holds many counts of this clonotype. Here the CDR3 reads CASTYAHVEAFF. For the CDR3, the DNA is TGTGCCAGTACCTATGCCCACGTCGAAGCTTTCTTT. J is TRBJ1-1 and V is TRBV19; D unclear. V lost 7 bases and J lost 8, with 14 bases in between. The CDR3 covers 12 residues. Per the germline V gene, CDR1 is LNHDA and CDR2 is SQIVND (reference sequence).

This clonotype was found many times. The chain couples TRBV7-2 to TRBJ2-5; D is possibly TRBD2 (5 bases). There are 16 residues in the CDR3. Germline V gene data show CDR1 as SGHTA and CDR2 as FQGNSA. Between the trimmed V and J ends, which lost 1 base and 5 bases, there was a span of 17 bases. The CDR3 DNA reads TGTGCCAGCAGCTTAGAATTCATAAGAGGCGGGGAGACCCAGTACTTC. This encodes CASSLEFIRGGETQYF.

This rearrangement joins TRBV6-5 to TRBJ2-2; a weak D match, TRBD2 (5 bases). V lost 2 bases, J lost 7 bases, and 8 bases lay in between. Germline values: CDR1 MNHEY, CDR2 SVGAGI. The CDR3 has 13 amino acids. The CDR3 DNA follows: TGTGCCAGCAGTTACGCCGGGAACGGGGAGCTGTTTTTT. Protein: CASSYAGNGELFF.

Ten or more counts support this clonotype. CDR3 nucleotide sequence: TGTGCCAGCAGCGTACGACAGACAGAAGAGACCCAGTACTTC. This sequence encodes CASSVRQTEETQYF. The chain has TRBV7-8 and TRBJ2-5; TRBD1 is a possible D gene (5 bases). Germline V gene data show CDR1 as SGHVS and CDR2 as FQNEAQ. V gave up 5 bases and J gave up 3 bases, with 13 bases separating them. CDR3 length equals 14 residues.

This clonotype was seen ten or more times. V gene TRBV19 combines with J gene TRBJ1-5, with D possibly TRBD1 on 5 matching bases. Trimming left V 7 bases short and J 6 bases short, with 13 bases between. Germline assignment: CDR1 LNHDA and CDR2 SQIVND (reference sequence). This CDR3 has 13 residues. CDR3 sequence reads: CASTDRTVQPQHF. The CDR3 DNA reads as TGTGCCAGTACCGACAGAACCGTTCAGCCCCAGCATTTT.

The rearrangement links TRBV6-2 or TRBV6-3 to TRBJ2-2, with D maybe TRBD2 (6 bases). The CDR3 runs to 16 residues. V lost 4 bases and J lost 0, with 12 bases in between. CDR1 is MNHEY, CDR2 SVGEGT, per germline. CDR3: CASSSPGRTNTGELFF. The CDR3 region has the DNA TGTGCCAGCAGTTCACCGGGGAGGACGAACACCGGGGAGCTGTTTTTT.

In this sample, this clonotype turned up many times. This chain links TRBV5-1 with TRBJ2-7; 7 bases match TRBD2. V lost 0 bases and J lost 0; bases outside the gene matches: 3. The CDR3 length is 15 residues. Per the germline V gene, CDR1 is SGHRS and CDR2 is YFSETQ. The DNA of the CDR3 is TGCGCCAGCAGCTTGGAGCGGGGCCTCTCCTACGAGCAGTACTTC. This sequence encodes CASSLERGLSYEQYF. Based on the CDR3 plus reference TRBV5-1 and TRBJ2-7, the full variable domain is KAGVTQTPRYLIKTRGQQVTLSCSPISGHRSVSWYQQTPGQGLQFLFEYFSETQRNKGNFPGRFSGRQFSNSRSEMNVSTLELGDSALYLCASSLERGLSYEQYFGPGTRLTVT.

In this sample, this clonotype turned up many times. V usage is TRBV4-3 and J usage is TRBJ2-7, with D maybe TRBD1 (5 bases). The CDR3 totals 15 residues. V was clipped by 0 bases and J by 4 bases, with 13 bases between them. Germline V lookup: CDR1 LGHNA, CDR2 YSLEER. CDR3 protein: CASSQDGAGPYEQYF. In DNA, the CDR3 is TGCGCCAGCAGCCAAGATGGGGCCGGACCTTACGAGCAGTACTTC.

This clonotype has a count of ten or more. The V and J genes are TRBV6-5 and TRBJ1-5; D gene ambiguous. In germline, CDR1 is MNHEY, CDR2 SVGAGI. Trimming removed 2 bases at V and 11 bases at J, with 7 bases between. The CDR3 sequence is 11 residues long. For the CDR3, the DNA is TGTGCCAGCAGTTACAGGGAGGCCCAGCATTTT. Its translation is CASSYREAQHF.

This clonotype has a count of ten or more. Just one base apart from a much larger clone, this may be a read error. This sequence joins TRBV6-1 and TRBJ2-5; the D gene could be TRBD1 or TRBD2 (5 bases each). Germline lookup yields CDR1 MNHNS and CDR2 SASEGT. V was pared by 9 bases and J by 4 bases, with 15 bases between. The CDR3 is 13 amino acids. DNA for the CDR3: TGTGCCAGTGAGGGCAGGGTATCAGAGACCCAGTACTTC. It codes for CASEGRVSETQYF.

This clonotype came up many times. The gene calls are TRBV7-9 and TRBJ1-2, with unresolved D. V dropped 2 bases and J dropped 4 bases, with 5 bases sitting between them. The CDR3 sequence is 12 residues long. The germline V gene encodes CDR1 SEHNR and CDR2 FQNEAQ (reference sequence). The CDR3 DNA sequence: TGTGCCAGCAGCTTAAGGCCCTATGGCTACACCTTC. The encoded protein is CASSLRPYGYTF.

The chain links TRBV24-1 to TRBJ1-5; TRBD1 matches 7 bases. With 3 bases clipped from V and 0 bases from J, the junction kept 4 bases outside the gene matches. The CDR3 spans 16 residues. CDR1 is KGHDR and CDR2 is SFDVKD in the germline V gene. DNA of the CDR3: TGTGCCACCAGTGATGCCGGGACAGCTAGCAATCAGCCCCAGCATTTT. Translating gives CATSDAGTASNQPQHF.

The chain carries TRBV6-1 and TRBJ1-4; D is unresolved. Germline assignment: CDR1 MNHNS and CDR2 SASEGT. V dropped 6 bases and J dropped 3 bases, with 8 bases sitting between them. CDR3 length: 13 amino acids. The CDR3, as DNA: TGTGCCAGCAGGAGGACCCCTAATGAAAAACTGTTTTTT. Amino acids: CASRRTPNEKLFF.

This clonotype was seen once. The chain combines TRBV15 with TRBJ1-1; perhaps TRBD1 as D (5 bases). This CDR3 is 14 amino acids long. The germline V and J ends were trimmed by 0 bases and 4 bases, with 9 bases remaining between them. CDR1 LNHNV and CDR2 YYDKDF come from the germline V gene (reference sequence). As DNA, the CDR3 is TGTGCCACCAGCAGAGATGAGGGGAGCACTGAAGCTTTCTTT. This translates into CATSRDEGSTEAFF.

This clonotype was recorded at least ten times. V usage is TRBV20-1 and J usage is TRBJ1-1; 8 nucleotides agree with TRBD1. V was pared by 0 bases and J by 4 bases, with 4 bases of the junction left unmatched. The germline V gene has CDR1 DFQATT and CDR2 SNEGSKA (reference sequence). The CDR3 covers 14 residues. Written as DNA, the CDR3 is TGCAGTGCTAGAGAAGGACAGGGCGGCACTGAAGCTTTCTTT. This translates into CSAREGQGGTEAFF.

This clonotype was recorded at least ten times. This chain joins TRBV20-1 and TRBJ1-2; TRBD1 might be the D (6 bases). The CDR3 is 12 residues long. Trimming stripped 6 bases from V and 4 bases from J, with 12 bases between. Germline V lookup: CDR1 DFQATT, CDR2 SNEGSKA (reference sequence). The CDR3 sequence is CSARGTFYGYTF. CDR3 DNA: TGCAGTGCACGCGGGACATTCTATGGCTACACCTTC.

The V and J genes are TRBV6-5 and TRBJ1-5; D not resolved. Germline-derived CDR1 and CDR2 are MNHEY and SVGAGI. The CDR3 contains 16 residues. The V gene lost 4 bases and the J gene lost 4 bases, with 17 bases spanning the gap. The CDR3 sequence: CASSSLGGAGNQPQHF. The CDR3 coding sequence is TGTGCCAGCAGTTCCTTGGGAGGCGCCGGGAATCAGCCCCAGCATTTT.

In this sample, this clonotype turned up many times. The J gene is TRBJ2-7, the V gene TRBV6-5; 7 nucleotides align to TRBD2. Germline-derived CDR1 and CDR2 are MNHEY and SVGAGI. This CDR3 contains 16 residues. Trimming cost V 5 bases and J 0 bases; bases outside gene matches: 10. The DNA of the CDR3 is TGTGCCAGCAGTCCCGGCCTAGCGGCACTCTCCTACGAGCAGTACTTC. Its protein is CASSPGLAALSYEQYF.

The J gene is TRBJ2-5, the V gene TRBV7-2; D is possibly TRBD2 (7 bases). Germline V CDR1 and CDR2: SGHTA, FQGNSA. Trimming cost V 3 bases and J 4 bases, with 15 bases left between them. This CDR3 has 15 residues. CDR3 residues: CASSFGGGPGETQYF. The CDR3 DNA sequence: TGTGCCAGCAGCTTTGGGGGGGGGCCGGGAGAGACCCAGTACTTC.